One sample yielded the 30 T cell receptor beta chains listed below, sequenced in a study of cytomegalovirus exposure and HLA in healthy donors. Researchers ran the PCR with 60 Vbeta and 13 Jbeta primers. The repertoire was sequenced with immunoSEQ multiplex PCR; TCRdb's copy has only in-frame clones and lacks some. Among 140,000 or so clones listed, 80% to 85% were seen once. Material for sequencing was PBMCs. These receptors were obtained from a female donor in good health and CMV-seronegative.

This clone was observed once. The chain recombines TRBV5-4 with TRBJ1-2; 7 nucleotides match TRBD1. This CDR3 is 14 amino acids long. CDR1 is SGHNT, CDR2 YYREEE, per germline (reference sequence). Losses at the gene ends were 4 bases for V and 4 bases for J; bases not matched to a gene: 7. The CDR3 bases are TGTGCCAGCAGCGCCGACAGGGTAGTCTATGGCTACACCTTC. Residues: CASSADRVVYGYTF.

J is TRBJ2-3 and V is TRBV5-6; 8 bases align to TRBD1. There are 13 residues in the CDR3. Looked up from germline, CDR1 is SGHDT and CDR2 is YYEEEE. V dropped 3 bases and J dropped 9; count of bases not matched to a gene: 6. The CDR3 nucleotides read TGTGCCAGCAGCTGGACAGGGCGTGAGACGCAGTATTTT. Protein product: CASSWTGRETQYF.

The chain is built from TRBV18 and TRBJ2-1; a possible D gene is TRBD2 (5 bases). Per germline, CDR1 KGHSH and CDR2 LQKENI. CDR3 length: 13 amino acids. Trimming shortened V by 8 bases and J by 5 bases, and 13 bases separated the two germline ends. CDR3 protein: CASQTSFHNEQFF. Written as DNA, the CDR3 is TGTGCCAGCCAAACTAGTTTCCACAATGAGCAGTTCTTC. Filled out from reference TRBV18 and TRBJ2-1, the complete variable domain reads NAGVMQNPRHLVRRRGQEARLRCSPMKGHSHVYWYRQLPEEGLKFMVYLQKENIIDESGMPKERFSAEFPKEGPSILRIQQVVRGDSAAYFCASQTSFHNEQFFGPGTRLTVL.

The rearrangement links TRBV4-2 to TRBJ2-3; 9 positions agree with TRBD2. The CDR3 runs to 17 residues. The germline V gene has CDR1 LGHNA and CDR2 YNFKEQ. J gave up 6 bases and V 2 bases, and 12 bases lay outside the gene matches. CDR3 DNA sequence: TGTGCCAGCAGCCAAACGAGACTAGCGGAGGTGGGGGATACGCAGTATTTT. Amino acid sequence: CASSQTRLAEVGDTQYF.

The gene calls are TRBV2 and TRBJ2-1, with TRBD2 matching over 7 bases. This CDR3 contains 16 residues. The junction had 16 bases not matched to a gene; V was cut back by 6 bases and J by 8 bases. CDR1 is SNHLY, CDR2 FYNNEI, per germline. The CDR3 is CASSGTDVAGRDEQFF. CDR3 nucleotides: TGTGCCAGCAGCGGAACCGACGTCGCAGGGAGGGATGAGCAGTTCTTC. Variable domain in full (rest from reference TRBV2 and TRBJ2-1): EPEVTQTPSHQVTQMGQEVILRCVPISNHLYFYWYRQILGQKVEFLVSFYNNEISEKSEIFDDQFSVERPDGSNFTLKIRSTKLEDSAMYFCASSGTDVAGRDEQFFGPGTRLTVL.

The V and J genes are TRBV30 and TRBJ1-1, with a tentative D call TRBD1 (5 bases). V lost 4 bases and J lost 10, with 13 bases in between. The germline V gene has CDR1 GTSNPN and CDR2 SVGIG (reference sequence). The CDR3 totals 11 residues. The CDR3, as DNA: TGTGCCTGGACCCGGGGGGATCGAGCTTTCTTT. Translated: CAWTRGDRAFF.

This rearrangement joins TRBV7-3 to TRBJ2-1, with 7 positions matching TRBD2. The germline V gene encodes CDR1 SGHTA and CDR2 FQGTGA. This CDR3 is 15 amino acids long. V trimming: 4 bases; J trimming: 6 bases; junction bases outside the gene matches: 9. The CDR3 sequence is CASSYGLVLSNEQFF. The DNA for the CDR3 is TGTGCCAGCAGCTACGGACTAGTTTTGTCCAATGAGCAGTTCTTC.

The chain employs TRBV6-5 and TRBJ2-1; 8 positions match TRBD2. The germline gives CDR1 MNHEY, CDR2 SVGAGI. This CDR3 is 15 amino acids long. The V and J ends lost 2 bases and 3 bases, in that order; junction bases with no gene match: 3. CDR3 bases: TGTGCCAGCAGTTACCTCGGGAGGGACTACAATGAGCAGTTCTTC. Encoded protein: CASSYLGRDYNEQFF.

The chain employs TRBV10-2 and TRBJ2-5, with a weak D call TRBD2 (5 bases). The CDR3 has 13 residues. In germline, CDR1 is WSHSY, CDR2 SAAADI. The ends were cut back, 1 base at V and 5 bases at J, with 8 bases in the middle. The DNA for the CDR3 is TGCGCCAGCAGTGAGTACCAGCGGGAGACCCAGTACTTC. This sequence encodes CASSEYQRETQYF.

The CDR3 sequence is CAWRGGLDSPLHF. The CDR3 region has the DNA TGTGCCTGGAGAGGAGGGCTGGATTCACCCCTCCACTTT. V gene TRBV30 combines with J gene TRBJ1-6; D unresolved. The V and J ends lost 3 bases and 8 bases respectively, with 11 bases between them. CDR1 is GTSNPN, CDR2 SVGIG, per germline (reference sequence). The CDR3 runs 13 residues.

The chain carries TRBV29-1 and TRBJ1-2; TRBD1 matches 8 bases. The V gene's germline CDR1 is SQVTM and CDR2 ANQGSEA. V lost 3 bases and J lost 2; bases outside the gene matches: 5. The CDR3 is made up of 14 amino acids. CDR3 amino acids: CSVEDREPNYGYTF. In DNA, the CDR3 is TGCAGCGTTGAGGACAGGGAGCCCAACTATGGCTACACCTTC. The whole variable domain, remainder taken from reference TRBV29-1 and TRBJ1-2, is SAVISQKPSRDICQRGTSLTIQCQVDSQVTMMFWYRQQPGQSLTLIATANQGSEATYESGFVIDKFPISRPNLTFSTLTVSNMSPEDSSIYLCSVEDREPNYGYTFGSGTRLTVV.

As DNA, the CDR3 is TGCGCCAGCAGCCCGACAGGAGGCTCTGGGGCCAACGTCCTGACTTTC. Its protein is CASSPTGGSGANVLTF. This chain links TRBV4-1 with TRBJ2-6, with D possibly being TRBD1 (6 bases). V shed 4 bases and J shed 0 bases, with 10 bases lying between them. CDR1 and CDR2 (germline): MGHRA, YSYEKL. The CDR3 loop spans 16 amino acids.

V gene TRBV5-6 combines with J gene TRBJ2-7; perhaps TRBD1 as D (7 bases). Germline-derived CDR1 and CDR2 are SGHDT and YYEEEE. This CDR3 spans 13 amino acids. Trimming shortened V by 5 bases and J by 5 bases, and 14 bases separated the two germline ends. The CDR3 bases are TGTGCCAGCAGGTTCTCAGGGGGGCACGAGCAGTACTTC. This sequence encodes CASRFSGGHEQYF.

The chain joins TRBV7-9 to TRBJ2-2, with D perhaps matching TRBD1 (5 bases). Trimming pared 5 bases from V and 2 bases from J, leaving 18 bases between. This CDR3 is 17 amino acids long. Germline loops: CDR1 SEHNR, CDR2 FQNEAQ (reference sequence). The CDR3 DNA follows: TGTGCCAGCAGCCCAGACCGACAGTACGGAAACACCGGGGAGCTGTTTTTT. This codes for CASSPDRQYGNTGELFF.

The chain uses TRBV2 and TRBJ2-1, with TRBD2 matching 10 bases. Trimming cost V 6 bases and J 6 bases; bases outside gene matches: 8. The germline CDR1 and CDR2 sequences are SNHLY and FYNNEI. The CDR3 covers 15 residues. The CDR3 reads CASRALAGSGNEQFF. DNA for the CDR3: TGTGCCAGCAGGGCACTAGCGGGAAGTGGCAATGAGCAGTTCTTC.

The V call is TRBV4-1, the J call TRBJ1-5, with TRBD1 identical over 10 bases. The J segment lost 6 bases and the V segment lost 0 bases, leaving 5 bases of the junction unmatched. The CDR3 covers 16 residues. Germline V gives CDR1 MGHRA, CDR2 YSYEKL. CDR3 residues: CASSQETGTGAQPQHF. In DNA form, the CDR3 reads TGCGCCAGCAGCCAAGAAACCGGGACAGGGGCTCAGCCCCAGCATTTT.

This clone was seen a single time. The chain is built from TRBV28 and TRBJ1-5; 7 positions match TRBD1. This CDR3 is built from 14 residues. CDR1 and CDR2 from the germline V gene are MDHEN and SYDVKM. J gave up 5 bases and V 2 bases, and 3 bases lay outside the gene matches. This CDR3 reads CASSLGQGDQPQHF. In DNA form, the CDR3 reads TGTGCCAGCAGTTTAGGGCAGGGGGATCAGCCCCAGCATTTT.

CDR3 sequence reads: CASSLSGVAGYEQYF. The CDR3 nucleotides are TGTGCCAGCAGCTTATCCGGGGTAGCGGGGTACGAGCAGTACTTC. This chain links TRBV11-2 with TRBJ2-7; 8 bases map to TRBD2. Germline CDR1 is SGHAT and CDR2 is FQNNGV. CDR3 length: 15 amino acids. V shed 2 bases, J shed 4 bases, and the junction held 7 bases outside the gene matches.

The chain carries TRBV5-1 and TRBJ2-3; D call uncertain. V was trimmed by 6 bases and J by 0 bases, leaving 11 bases between them. The V gene's germline CDR1 is SGHRS and CDR2 YFSETQ. This CDR3 is 14 amino acids long. The DNA for the CDR3 is TGCGCCAGCACCCCAGGCTCTAGCACAGATACGCAGTATTTT. This gives the protein CASTPGSSTDTQYF.

The genes are TRBV6-1 and TRBJ2-7; D may be TRBD1 (5 bases). The V end was cut by 0 bases, the J end by 7 bases, with 19 bases between. The germline CDR1 and CDR2 sequences are MNHNS and SASEGT. CDR3 length: 16 amino acids. The DNA for the CDR3 is TGTGCCAGCAGTGAAGCCAGGGATGCCTCTTACGTTGAGCAGTACTTC. Its protein is CASSEARDASYVEQYF.

This chain uses TRBV27 with TRBJ2-7; TRBD2 might be the D (6 bases). This CDR3 is 16 amino acids long. CDR1 and CDR2 (germline): MNHEY, SMNVEV (reference sequence). Between the trimmed V and J ends, which lost 0 bases and 0 bases, there was a span of 12 bases. The CDR3 region has the DNA TGTGCCAGCAGTTTATCGGGTAGCGGTAGCTCCTACGAGCAGTACTTC. Translated, it gives CASSLSGSGSSYEQYF.

The sample holds a few counts of this clone. The chain is built from TRBV29-1 and TRBJ1-1, with 10 bases lining up with TRBD1. J was trimmed by 6 bases and V by 4 bases; bases with no gene match: 8. The germline gives CDR1 SQVTM, CDR2 ANQGSEA. There are 14 residues in the CDR3. Here the CDR3 reads CSVVSGDRGPEAFF. DNA for the CDR3: TGCAGCGTTGTTTCCGGGGACAGGGGCCCTGAAGCTTTCTTT.

V is TRBV2 and J is TRBJ2-4; 11 bases map to TRBD2. J gave up 0 bases and V 6 bases, and 13 bases lay outside the gene matches. CDR3 length equals 19 residues. Per germline, CDR1 SNHLY and CDR2 FYNNEI. Here the CDR3 reads CASRGQLGLAGLAKNIQYF. The CDR3 DNA is TGTGCCAGCAGGGGACAGCTCGGACTAGCGGGCCTAGCCAAAAACATTCAGTACTTC.

The chain uses TRBV4-1 and TRBJ2-7, with a tentative D call TRBD1 (5 bases). CDR1 and CDR2 (germline): MGHRA, YSYEKL. The CDR3 extends over 15 amino acids. Trimming took 1 base from V and 0 from J, leaving 10 bases between them. CDR3 nucleotide sequence: TGCGCCAGCAGCCAAGGGGCAGGGCTCTCCTACGAGCAGTACTTC. Its translation is CASSQGAGLSYEQYF.

Worth noting for this clone: Germline is not matched at one junction end, which may reflect a read error. This chain links TRBV7-7 with TRBJ2-1, with TRBD2 as a possible D gene (6 bases). The germline V gene encodes CDR1 SSHAT and CDR2 FNYEAQ (reference sequence). The CDR3 consists of 17 residues. CDR3 protein: CASSLGVWSSANNEQFF. CDR3 DNA: TGTGCTAGCAGCTTAGGGGTCTGGTCTAGCGCAAACAATGAGCAGTTCTTC.

The rearrangement links TRBV4-1 to TRBJ2-7; 7 nucleotides line up with TRBD2. CDR1 MGHRA and CDR2 YSYEKL come from the germline V gene. The CDR3 covers 15 residues. Losses at the gene ends were 3 bases for V and 4 bases for J; bases not matched to a gene: 9. The CDR3 DNA sequence: TGCGCCAGCAGCCAGATGGGCGGGAGTGGGTACGAGCAGTACTTC. This codes for CASSQMGGSGYEQYF.

V usage is TRBV25-1 and J usage is TRBJ2-7, with D perhaps TRBD2 (5 bases). Trimming took 3 bases from V and 3 from J, leaving 9 bases between them. Germline loops: CDR1 MGHDK, CDR2 SYGVNS. CDR3 length: 13 residues. The DNA for the CDR3 is TGTGCCAGCAGTGAGAGGGCGGACTACGAGCAGTACTTC. Translated: CASSERADYEQYF.

The J gene is TRBJ2-7, the V gene TRBV11-2; 9 bases agree with TRBD1. Germline V gives CDR1 SGHAT, CDR2 FQNNGV. V shed 5 bases and J 0 bases; nucleotides not matched to a gene: 14. CDR3 size: 18 residues. CDR3 residues: CASSPLNRGQRSSYEQYF. The CDR3 DNA reads TGTGCCAGCAGCCCCTTAAACAGGGGGCAAAGGAGCTCCTACGAGCAGTACTTC.

This clone appeared a single time. This rearrangement joins TRBV6-5 to TRBJ2-7; the D gene is possibly TRBD2 (6 bases). Germline lookup yields CDR1 MNHEY and CDR2 SVGAGI. V dropped 5 bases and J dropped 2 bases, with 16 bases sitting between them. The CDR3 consists of 15 residues. CDR3 protein: CASSTGERVPYEQYF. In DNA, the CDR3 is TGTGCCAGCAGTACCGGCGAGCGGGTTCCCTACGAGCAGTACTTC.

V gene TRBV15 combines with J gene TRBJ1-5; possibly TRBD1 for D (5 bases). The CDR3 runs 14 residues. Germline lookup yields CDR1 LNHNV and CDR2 YYDKDF (reference sequence). V was trimmed by 5 bases and J by 5 bases, leaving 13 bases between them. In DNA, the CDR3 is TGTGCCACCAGCGGCGGCAGGGACTATCAGCCCCAGCATTTT. Encoded protein: CATSGGRDYQPQHF.